These 22 T cell receptor beta chains were all obtained from the same sample, sequenced in a study of radiotherapy plus CTLA-4 blockade in lung cancer. TCRdb keeps only in-frame clones here, not all; method: immunoSEQ multiplex PCR. The sample yields tens of thousands of clones, around 76% seen once. The specimen was peripheral blood, collected from a patient treated with radiotherapy plus ipilimumab. All receptors come from a human donor with non-small cell lung cancer who had stable disease on radiotherapy plus ipilimumab.

Only a few counts were recorded for this clone. The chain uses TRBV10-3 and TRBJ2-7; 10 bases are shared with TRBD2. CDR3 length: 14 amino acids. Germline trimming cut 4 bases from V and 6 bases from J; bases unmatched to any gene: 6. In germline, CDR1 is ENHRY, CDR2 SYGVKD. CDR3 amino acids: CAISGAGGQAEQYF. In nucleotides, the CDR3 is TGTGCCATCAGTGGAGCGGGGGGGCAGGCCGAGCAGTACTTC.

The chain recombines TRBV6-6 with TRBJ1-5, with 9 positions matching TRBD1. This CDR3 has 15 residues. The germline V gene has CDR1 MNHNY and CDR2 SVGAGI (reference sequence). V dropped 5 bases and J dropped 4; count of bases not matched to a gene: 6. CDR3 loop: CASSPPGTGNQPQHF. The CDR3 DNA reads as TGTGCCAGCAGTCCCCCCGGGACAGGGAATCAGCCCCAGCATTTT.

The rearrangement uses TRBV10-3 and TRBJ1-2; 9 bases are a match to TRBD1. V lost 3 bases, J lost 6 bases, and 8 bases stayed unmatched. Looked up from germline, CDR1 is ENHRY and CDR2 is SYGVKD. The CDR3 spans 15 residues. For the CDR3, the DNA is TGTGCCATCAGTGACCCTGGACAGGGGCTGAATGGCTACACCTTC. Its translation: CAISDPGQGLNGYTF.

This chain connects TRBV11-2 to TRBJ1-2; D might be TRBD1 (6 bases). The CDR3 length is 16 residues. Germline CDR1 reads SGHAT; CDR2 reads FQNNGV. V was cut by 4 bases and J by 5 bases, with 20 bases left in between. CDR3 residues: CASSSYPAGADYGYTF. The CDR3 nucleotides read TGTGCCAGCAGCTCCTATCCGGCAGGGGCGGATTATGGCTACACCTTC.

The V gene is TRBV29-1, the J gene TRBJ2-3; D gene ambiguous. This CDR3 is built from 12 residues. Deletions cut 4 bases from V and 10 bases from J, with 15 bases between. Germline assignment: CDR1 SQVTM and CDR2 ANQGSEA. The chain's CDR3 is CSVGPDGTPQYF. For the CDR3, the DNA is TGCAGCGTTGGTCCCGACGGAACGCCGCAGTATTTT.

This chain uses TRBV27 with TRBJ1-2; 7 nucleotides match TRBD1. This CDR3 region has 16 residues. J was trimmed by 0 bases and V by 2 bases; bases with no gene match: 6. CDR1 is MNHEY, CDR2 SMNVEV, per germline (reference sequence). CDR3 sequence reads: CASSLGRTGANYGYTF. In DNA, the CDR3 is TGTGCCAGCAGTTTAGGTCGGACAGGAGCTAACTATGGCTACACCTTC.

The V call is TRBV14, the J call TRBJ1-1; tentatively, D is TRBD1 (5 bases). This CDR3 region has 14 residues. V was trimmed by 1 base and J by 4 bases, leaving 10 bases between them. Germline V gene sequence: CDR1 SGHDN, CDR2 FVKESK. In DNA form, the CDR3 reads TGTGCCAGCAGCCAAGTTTTTGGGGGCACTGAAGCTTTCTTT. This encodes CASSQVFGGTEAFF.

This clone was found once. This chain links TRBV6-5 with TRBJ1-5, with D unclear. V was clipped by 2 bases and J by 0 bases, with 5 bases between them. CDR1 and CDR2 from the germline V gene are MNHEY and SVGAGI. The CDR3 covers 14 residues. The CDR3 DNA reads TGTGCCAGCAGTTACGGATATAGCAATCAGCCCCAGCATTTT. Encoded protein: CASSYGYSNQPQHF.

The V and J genes are TRBV6-4 and TRBJ1-6; maybe TRBD1 (5 bases). Germline assignment: CDR1 MRHNA and CDR2 SNTAGT. The V end was cut by 6 bases, the J end by 6 bases, with 15 bases between. The CDR3 has 15 amino acids. As DNA, the CDR3 is TGTGCCAGCAGGCCTCGGGGGGGGAGTAATTCACCCCTCCACTTT. Translating gives CASRPRGGSNSPLHF.

This chain connects TRBV2 to TRBJ2-5; 11 bases align to TRBD2. Germline V gene lookup returns CDR1 SNHLY and CDR2 FYNNEI. CDR3 length equals 15 residues. Unmatched junction bases numbered 2, after V lost 2 bases and J lost 3 bases. The CDR3 spells CASSEIAGGKETQYF. CDR3 sequence (DNA): TGTGCCAGCAGTGAAATAGCGGGGGGGAAAGAGACCCAGTACTTC.

The chain links TRBV7-9 to TRBJ2-3; D is unresolved. The CDR3 length is 11 residues. The V end was cut by 1 base, the J end by 11 bases, with 7 bases between. The V gene's germline CDR1 is SEHNR and CDR2 FQNEAQ (reference sequence). The CDR3 coding sequence is TGTGCCAGCAGCTTAGGAGGTAGGCAGTATTTT. Amino acid sequence: CASSLGGRQYF.

The V gene is TRBV5-1, the J gene TRBJ2-7; 8 bases line up with TRBD2. In germline, CDR1 is SGHRS, CDR2 YFSETQ. CDR3 length equals 17 residues. V shed 0 bases and J 7 bases; nucleotides not matched to a gene: 15. CDR3 region: CASSLDPPGGILREQYV. DNA for the CDR3: TGCGCCAGCAGCTTGGATCCACCGGGGGGGATCTTGAGGGAGCAGTACGTC.

This clone was seen once. CDR3 DNA: TGCGCCAGCAGTGAGCGGGGCCCCGCGGGGTTTTCTGGGGCCAACGTCCTGACTTTC. Translating gives CASSERGPAGFSGANVLTF. The chain carries TRBV10-2 and TRBJ2-6; D possibly corresponds to TRBD2 (6 bases). Between the trimmed V and J ends, which lost 2 bases and 1 base, there was a span of 18 bases. Germline CDR1 and CDR2: WSHSY and SAAADI. The CDR3 contains 19 residues.

Concerning this clone: This sample includes further DNA sequences coding for the same CDR3. V is TRBV4-3 and J is TRBJ2-6, with 9 positions matching TRBD2. Trimming removed 4 bases from V and 0 bases from J; junction bases left unmatched: 10. Germline CDR1 is LGHNA and CDR2 is YSLEER. CDR3 size: 19 residues. CDR3 loop: CASSRGGGGAYSGANVLTF. CDR3 bases: TGCGCCAGCAGCCGGGGTGGCGGGGGGGCCTACTCTGGGGCCAACGTCCTGACTTTC.

This clone was detected once. Here the CDR3 DNA reads TGTGCCAGCAGTTCCCAGACCGGTGGGGAAGCTTTCTTT. It is translated as CASSSQTGGEAFF. The V gene is TRBV6-5, the J gene TRBJ1-1; D remains ambiguous. This CDR3 is 13 amino acids long. Between the trimmed V and J ends, which lost 4 bases and 8 bases, there was a span of 14 bases. Germline V gene data show CDR1 as MNHEY and CDR2 as SVGAGI.

This sequence joins TRBV30 and TRBJ2-3; 10 bases are a match to TRBD2. Germline CDR1 is GTSNPN and CDR2 is SVGIG (reference sequence). V trimming: 4 bases; J trimming: 1 base; junction bases outside the gene matches: 11. The CDR3 has 17 amino acids. CDR3 DNA sequence: TGTGCCTGGACCATGTACTCCGGGACTAGCGGCACAGATACGCAGTATTTT. Protein: CAWTMYSGTSGTDTQYF.

This chain connects TRBV2 to TRBJ1-5, with D possibly matching TRBD1 (6 bases). The V gene's germline CDR1 is SNHLY and CDR2 FYNNEI. The CDR3 contains 14 residues. V was trimmed by 5 bases and J by 9 bases, leaving 17 bases between them. The DNA for the CDR3 is TGTGCCAGCAGTTCGGGACAAGTAGGTTCGCCCCAGCATTTT. Its translation: CASSSGQVGSPQHF. The whole variable domain, remainder taken from reference TRBV2 and TRBJ1-5, is EPEVTQTPSHQVTQMGQEVILRCVPISNHLYFYWYRQILGQKVEFLVSFYNNEISEKSEIFDDQFSVERPDGSNFTLKIRSTKLEDSAMYFCASSSGQVGSPQHFGDGTRLSIL.

CDR3 protein: CSASRVGEQYF. CDR3 nucleotide sequence: TGCAGTGCCTCACGGGTGGGGGAGCAGTACTTC. The chain combines TRBV20-1 with TRBJ2-7; no reliable D call. Trimming removed 6 bases at V and 7 bases at J, with 13 bases between. Germline CDR1 reads DFQATT; CDR2 reads SNEGSKA (reference sequence). The CDR3 is 11 amino acids.

This clone was observed once. V gene TRBV5-6 combines with J gene TRBJ1-1, with D perhaps matching TRBD1 (5 bases). Germline values: CDR1 SGHDT, CDR2 YYEEEE. The CDR3 consists of 15 residues. Deletions cut 2 bases from V and 0 bases from J, with 11 bases between. The CDR3 region is CASSLMGPLNTEAFF. The CDR3 region has the DNA TGTGCCAGCAGCTTAATGGGGCCGCTGAACACTGAAGCTTTCTTT.

V usage is TRBV20-1 and J usage is TRBJ2-5; D is unresolved. The length of the CDR3 is 11 residues. Deletions cut 3 bases from V and 4 bases from J, with 6 bases between. Germline loops: CDR1 DFQATT, CDR2 SNEGSKA (reference sequence). In nucleotides, the CDR3 is TGCAGTGCTAGTCCTCTAGAGACCCAGTACTTC. Encoded protein: CSASPLETQYF.

The chain recombines TRBV5-4 with TRBJ2-1, with 9 bases aligning to TRBD2. In germline, CDR1 is SGHNT, CDR2 YYREEE (reference sequence). With 0 bases clipped from V and 5 bases from J, the junction kept 6 bases outside the gene matches. The CDR3 extends over 16 amino acids. DNA for the CDR3: TGTGCCAGCAGCTTGGACGGGCGGGGGGGCCACAATGAGCAGTTCTTC. Translation gives CASSLDGRGGHNEQFF.

The rearrangement uses TRBV4-1 and TRBJ1-2; D gene unclear. Trimming removed 0 bases at V and 0 bases at J, with 11 bases between. In germline, CDR1 is MGHRA, CDR2 YSYEKL. The CDR3 loop spans 16 amino acids. The CDR3, as DNA: TGCGCCAGCAGCCAAGACCGTGTACAGTCTAACTATGGCTACACCTTC. It translates to CASSQDRVQSNYGYTF.